This TCR beta chain was documented in a study of blood T cell repertoires in COVID-19. Background on the study: Sample material is recorded as cDNA or gDNA derived from T cells, B-cell-depleted T cells, or PBMCs.

CDR1 and CDR2 from the germline V gene are MNHEY and SMNVEV (reference sequence). The CDR3 is 15 amino acids. V was clipped by 1 base and J by 3 bases; unmatched bases: 4. Sequenced by immunoSEQ multiplex PCR; TCRdb stores in-frame clones only, minus some. The sample includes around 190,000 clones, 80% to 90% of them seen just once. This TCR derives from a human donor in a cohort sampled during active COVID-19. The sequenced sample was peripheral blood. The rearrangement links TRBV27 to TRBJ2-7; 9 nucleotides agree with TRBD1. The CDR3 DNA reads TGTGCCAGCAGTTTATTCCCGGGACAGGGCTACGAGCAGTACTTC. It specifies CASSLFPGQGYEQYF.